This T cell receptor beta chain derives from a study of cytomegalovirus exposure and HLA in healthy donors. Overall study findings and caveats: Follow-up analysis seemed to connect common viral pathogens with several of the most significant clusters identified.

Germline loops: CDR1 MNHNS, CDR2 SASEGT. J lost 0 bases, V lost 4 bases, and 6 bases had no gene match. This CDR3 comprises 17 residues. Primers for the PCR totalled 60 Vbeta and 13 Jbeta. The repertoire was sequenced with immunoSEQ multiplex PCR; TCRdb's copy has only in-frame clones and lacks some. The table records under 100,000 clones, 62% of them present only once. About this clone: Its antigen is unknown.

The clonotype originates from a woman aged 25 to 45 in good health and CMV-seropositive. The sequencing sample was made of PBMCs. V gene TRBV6-1 combines with J gene TRBJ2-6, with 7 bases fitting TRBD1. The CDR3 nucleotides are TGTGCCAGCAGTGTTCGACAGGGTAGCTCTGGGGCCAACGTCCTGACTTTC. Translation gives CASSVRQGSSGANVLTF.